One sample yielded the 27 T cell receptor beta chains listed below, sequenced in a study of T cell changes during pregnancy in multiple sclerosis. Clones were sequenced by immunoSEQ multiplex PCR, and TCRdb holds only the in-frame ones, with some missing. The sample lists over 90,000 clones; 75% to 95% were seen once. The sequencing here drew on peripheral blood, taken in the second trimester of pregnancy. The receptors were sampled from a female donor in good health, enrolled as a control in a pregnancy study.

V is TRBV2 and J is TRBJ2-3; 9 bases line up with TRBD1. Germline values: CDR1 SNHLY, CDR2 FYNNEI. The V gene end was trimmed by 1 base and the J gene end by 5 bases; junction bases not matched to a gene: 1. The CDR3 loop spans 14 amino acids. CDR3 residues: CASSEDRGLDTQYF. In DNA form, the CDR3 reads TGTGCCAGCAGTGAAGACAGGGGGCTAGATACGCAGTATTTT. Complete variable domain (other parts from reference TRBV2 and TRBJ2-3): EPEVTQTPSHQVTQMGQEVILRCVPISNHLYFYWYRQILGQKVEFLVSFYNNEISEKSEIFDDQFSVERPDGSNFTLKIRSTKLEDSAMYFCASSEDRGLDTQYFGPGTRLTVL.

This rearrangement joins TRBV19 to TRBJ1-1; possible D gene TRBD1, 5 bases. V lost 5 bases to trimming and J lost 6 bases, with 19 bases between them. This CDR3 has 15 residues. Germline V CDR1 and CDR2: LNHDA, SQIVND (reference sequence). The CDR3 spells CASSLGLSPVAEAFF. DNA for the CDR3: TGTGCCAGTAGTTTGGGACTCTCCCCGGTGGCTGAAGCTTTCTTT.

CDR3 amino acids: CATLNRDFSYEQYF. The CDR3 coding sequence is TGTGCCACTTTAAACCGGGACTTCTCCTACGAGCAGTACTTC. The V and J genes are TRBV28 and TRBJ2-7; TRBD2 is a possible D gene (6 bases). V lost 10 bases and J lost 0, with 16 bases in between. This CDR3 has 14 amino acids. The germline gives CDR1 MDHEN, CDR2 SYDVKM.

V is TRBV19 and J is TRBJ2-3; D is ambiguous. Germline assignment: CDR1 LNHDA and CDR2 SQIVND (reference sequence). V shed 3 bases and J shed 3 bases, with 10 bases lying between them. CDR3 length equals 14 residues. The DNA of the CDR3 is TGTGCCAGTAGTATGGCCCCCGGGACAGATACGCAGTATTTT. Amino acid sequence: CASSMAPGTDTQYF.

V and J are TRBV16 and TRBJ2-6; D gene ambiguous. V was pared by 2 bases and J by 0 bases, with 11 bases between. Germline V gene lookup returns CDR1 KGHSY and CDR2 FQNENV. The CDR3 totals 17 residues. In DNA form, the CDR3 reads TGTGCCAGCAGCCAAGTGGTGGGCACCTCTGGGGCCAACGTCCTGACTTTC. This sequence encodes CASSQVVGTSGANVLTF.

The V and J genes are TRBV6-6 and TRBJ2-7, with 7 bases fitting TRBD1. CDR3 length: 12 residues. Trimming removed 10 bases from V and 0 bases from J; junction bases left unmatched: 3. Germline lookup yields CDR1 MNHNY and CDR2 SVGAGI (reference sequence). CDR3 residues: CATGTVSYEQYF. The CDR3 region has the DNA TGTGCCACCGGGACAGTCTCCTACGAGCAGTACTTC.

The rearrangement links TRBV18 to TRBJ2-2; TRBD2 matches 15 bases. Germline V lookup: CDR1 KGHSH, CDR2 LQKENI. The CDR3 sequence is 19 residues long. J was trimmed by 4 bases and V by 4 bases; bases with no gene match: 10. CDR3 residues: CASSLPGLAGGPGTGELFF. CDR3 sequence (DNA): TGTGCCAGCTCACTACCGGGACTAGCGGGAGGCCCGGGCACCGGGGAGCTGTTTTTT.

CDR3 sequence (DNA): TGTGCCAGCAGTTTATTGACAGGTGTTTCCACCGGGGAGCTGTTTTTT. Residues: CASSLLTGVSTGELFF. The V gene is TRBV28, the J gene TRBJ2-2, with a weak D call TRBD1 (6 bases). This CDR3 is built from 16 residues. The germline V gene has CDR1 MDHEN and CDR2 SYDVKM. Trimming removed 1 base at V and 4 bases at J, with 13 bases between.

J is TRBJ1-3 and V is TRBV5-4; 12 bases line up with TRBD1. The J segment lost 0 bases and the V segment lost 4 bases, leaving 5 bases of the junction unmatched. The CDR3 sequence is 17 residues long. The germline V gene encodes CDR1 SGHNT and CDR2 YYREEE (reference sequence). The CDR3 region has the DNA TGTGCCAGCAGCATTGGGACAGGGGGCCTCTCTGGAAACACCATATATTTT. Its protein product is CASSIGTGGLSGNTIYF.

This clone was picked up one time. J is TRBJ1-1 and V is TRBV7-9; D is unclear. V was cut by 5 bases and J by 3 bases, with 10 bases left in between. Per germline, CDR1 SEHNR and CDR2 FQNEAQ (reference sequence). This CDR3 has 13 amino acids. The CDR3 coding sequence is TGTGCCAGCAGCCGAACAGTGTACACTGAAGCTTTCTTT. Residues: CASSRTVYTEAFF.

The CDR3 loop reads CASSQAGRLNTEAFF. CDR3 sequence (DNA): TGTGCCAGCAGCCAGGCGGGGAGGCTGAACACTGAAGCTTTCTTT. The chain links TRBV28 to TRBJ1-1; D remains ambiguous. The CDR3 sequence is 15 residues long. Trimming left V 6 bases short and J 0 bases short, with 14 bases between. Germline lookup yields CDR1 MDHEN and CDR2 SYDVKM.

The CDR3 DNA follows: TGCAGCGGGCTCCTAGCGGTTCCGAACACCGGGGAGCTGTTTTTT. As protein: CSGLLAVPNTGELFF. This chain joins TRBV29-1 and TRBJ2-2; 7 bases line up with TRBD2. V lost 7 bases to trimming and J lost 0 bases; unmatched junction nucleotides: 8. This CDR3 spans 15 amino acids. CDR1 and CDR2 (germline): SQVTM, ANQGSEA.

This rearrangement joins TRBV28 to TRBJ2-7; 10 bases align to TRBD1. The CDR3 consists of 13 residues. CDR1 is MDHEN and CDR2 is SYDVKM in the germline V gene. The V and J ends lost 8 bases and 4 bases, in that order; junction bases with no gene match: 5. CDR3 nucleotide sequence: TGTGCCAGCCGGACAGGGGGAGAATACGAGCAGTACTTC. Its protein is CASRTGGEYEQYF.

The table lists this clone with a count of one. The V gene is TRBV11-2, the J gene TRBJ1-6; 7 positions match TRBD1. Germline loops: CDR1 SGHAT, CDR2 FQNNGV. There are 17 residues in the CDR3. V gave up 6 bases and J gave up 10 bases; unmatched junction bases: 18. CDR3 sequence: CASSSLLDRAGRSPLHF. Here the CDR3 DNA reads TGTGCCAGCAGTTCCCTCCTCGACAGGGCAGGACGCTCACCCCTCCACTTT.

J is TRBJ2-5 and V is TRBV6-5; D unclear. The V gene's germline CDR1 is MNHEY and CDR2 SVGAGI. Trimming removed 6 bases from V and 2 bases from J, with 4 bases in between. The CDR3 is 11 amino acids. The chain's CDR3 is CASSGQETQYF. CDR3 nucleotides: TGTGCCAGCAGCGGTCAAGAGACCCAGTACTTC.

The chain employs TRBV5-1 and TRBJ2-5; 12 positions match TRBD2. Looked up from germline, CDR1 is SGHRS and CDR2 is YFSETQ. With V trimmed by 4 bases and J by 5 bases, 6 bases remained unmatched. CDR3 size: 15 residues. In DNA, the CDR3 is TGCGCCAGCAGCCTGACTAGCGGGAGTAGCGAGACCCAGTACTTC. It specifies CASSLTSGSSETQYF.

The CDR3, as DNA: TGTGCCAGCAGTTACAGGAAGGCGGGGGGGGACACTGAAGCTTTCTTT. Translating gives CASSYRKAGGDTEAFF. The J gene is TRBJ1-1, the V gene TRBV28, with a tentative D call TRBD1 (5 bases). The ends were cut back, 4 bases at V and 3 bases at J, with 18 bases in the middle. This CDR3 has 16 residues. Germline CDR1 is MDHEN and CDR2 is SYDVKM.

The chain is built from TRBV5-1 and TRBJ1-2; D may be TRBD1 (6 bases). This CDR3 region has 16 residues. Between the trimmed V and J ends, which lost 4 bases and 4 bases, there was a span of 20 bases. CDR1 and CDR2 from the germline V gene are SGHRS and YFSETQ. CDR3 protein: CASSLGTFGAGYGYTF. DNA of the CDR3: TGCGCCAGCAGCCTAGGGACATTCGGGGCGGGCTATGGCTACACCTTC. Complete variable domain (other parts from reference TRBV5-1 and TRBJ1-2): KAGVTQTPRYLIKTRGQQVTLSCSPISGHRSVSWYQQTPGQGLQFLFEYFSETQRNKGNFPGRFSGRQFSNSRSEMNVSTLELGDSALYLCASSLGTFGAGYGYTFGSGTRLTVV.

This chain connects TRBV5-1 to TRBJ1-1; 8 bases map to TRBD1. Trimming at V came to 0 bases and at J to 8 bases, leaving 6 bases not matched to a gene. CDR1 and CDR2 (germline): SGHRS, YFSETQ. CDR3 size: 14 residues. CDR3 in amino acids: CASSLAPRTGEAFF. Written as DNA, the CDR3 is TGCGCCAGCAGCTTGGCCCCAAGGACAGGGGAAGCTTTCTTT. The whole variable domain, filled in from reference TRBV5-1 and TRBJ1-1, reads KAGVTQTPRYLIKTRGQQVTLSCSPISGHRSVSWYQQTPGQGLQFLFEYFSETQRNKGNFPGRFSGRQFSNSRSEMNVSTLELGDSALYLCASSLAPRTGEAFFGQGTRLTVV.

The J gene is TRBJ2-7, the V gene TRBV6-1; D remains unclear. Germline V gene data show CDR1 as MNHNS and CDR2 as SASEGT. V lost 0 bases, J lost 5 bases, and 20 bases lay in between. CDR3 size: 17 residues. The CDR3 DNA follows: TGTGCCAGCAGTGAAGCGCTGGCGGCCGATCGCCCTCACGAGCAGTACTTC. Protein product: CASSEALAADRPHEQYF.

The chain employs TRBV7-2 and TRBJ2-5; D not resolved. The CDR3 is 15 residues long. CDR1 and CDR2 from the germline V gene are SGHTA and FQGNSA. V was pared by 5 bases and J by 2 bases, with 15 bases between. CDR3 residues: CASSLVSRLQETQYF. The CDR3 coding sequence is TGTGCCAGCAGCCTGGTGTCTAGATTACAAGAGACCCAGTACTTC.

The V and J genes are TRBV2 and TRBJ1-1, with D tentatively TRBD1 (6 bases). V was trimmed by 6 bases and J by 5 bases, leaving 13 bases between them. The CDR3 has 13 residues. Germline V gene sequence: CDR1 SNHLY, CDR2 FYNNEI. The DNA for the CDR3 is TGTGCCAGCAGACGGGGGGCGAGAACTGAAGCTTTCTTT. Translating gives CASRRGARTEAFF.

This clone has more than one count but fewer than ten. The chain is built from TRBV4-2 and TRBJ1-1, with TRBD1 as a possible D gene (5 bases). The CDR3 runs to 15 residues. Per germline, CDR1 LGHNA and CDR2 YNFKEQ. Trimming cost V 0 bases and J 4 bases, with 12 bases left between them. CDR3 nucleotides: TGTGCCAGCAGCCAAGAGTTTGGGGGAGGCACTGAAGCTTTCTTT. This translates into CASSQEFGGGTEAFF.

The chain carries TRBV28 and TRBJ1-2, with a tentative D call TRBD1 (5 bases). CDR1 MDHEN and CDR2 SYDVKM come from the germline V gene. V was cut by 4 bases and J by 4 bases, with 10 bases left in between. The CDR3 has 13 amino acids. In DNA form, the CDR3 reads TGTGCCAGCAGTTCGGGCAGGGTCTATGGCTACACCTTC. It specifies CASSSGRVYGYTF.

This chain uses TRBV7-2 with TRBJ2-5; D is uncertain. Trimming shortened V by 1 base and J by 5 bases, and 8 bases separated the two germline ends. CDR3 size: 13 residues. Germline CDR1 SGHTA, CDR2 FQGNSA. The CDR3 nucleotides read TGTGCCAGCAGCTTAGGTATTGCGGAGACCCAGTACTTC. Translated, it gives CASSLGIAETQYF.

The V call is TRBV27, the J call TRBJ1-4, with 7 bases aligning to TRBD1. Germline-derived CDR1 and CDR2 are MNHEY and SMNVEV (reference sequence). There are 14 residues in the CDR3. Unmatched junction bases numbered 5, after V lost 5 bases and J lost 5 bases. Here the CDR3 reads CASSQGTENEKLFF. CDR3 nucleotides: TGTGCCAGCAGTCAAGGGACAGAGAATGAAAAACTGTTTTTT.

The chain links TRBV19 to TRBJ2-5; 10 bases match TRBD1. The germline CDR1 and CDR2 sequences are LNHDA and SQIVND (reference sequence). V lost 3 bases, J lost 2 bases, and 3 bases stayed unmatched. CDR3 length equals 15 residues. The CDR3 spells CASSISDRGQETQYF. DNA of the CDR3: TGTGCCAGTAGTATTTCGGACAGGGGGCAAGAGACCCAGTACTTC.